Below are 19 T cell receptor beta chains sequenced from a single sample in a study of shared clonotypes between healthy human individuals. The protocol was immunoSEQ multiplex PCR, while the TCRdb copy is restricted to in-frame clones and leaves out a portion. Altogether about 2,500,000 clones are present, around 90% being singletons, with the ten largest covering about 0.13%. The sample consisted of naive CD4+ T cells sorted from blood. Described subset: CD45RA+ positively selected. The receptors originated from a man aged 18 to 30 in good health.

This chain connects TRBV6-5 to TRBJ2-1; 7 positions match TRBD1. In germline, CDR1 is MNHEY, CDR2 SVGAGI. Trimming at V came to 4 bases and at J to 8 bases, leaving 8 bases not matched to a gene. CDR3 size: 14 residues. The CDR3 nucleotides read TGTGCCAGCAGTTCGGGACAGTACTTGGATGAGCAGTTCTTC. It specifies CASSSGQYLDEQFF.

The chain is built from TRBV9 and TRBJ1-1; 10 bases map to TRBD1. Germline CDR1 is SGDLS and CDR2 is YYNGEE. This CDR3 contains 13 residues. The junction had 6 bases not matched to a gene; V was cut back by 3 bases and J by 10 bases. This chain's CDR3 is CASSGWTGGLAFF. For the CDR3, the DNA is TGTGCCAGCAGCGGTTGGACAGGGGGTCTAGCTTTCTTT.

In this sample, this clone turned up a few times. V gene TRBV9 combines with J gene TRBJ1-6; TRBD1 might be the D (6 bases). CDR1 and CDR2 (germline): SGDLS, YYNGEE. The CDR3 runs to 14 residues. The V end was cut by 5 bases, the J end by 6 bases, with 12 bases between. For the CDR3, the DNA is TGTGCCAGCAGTTCAGCAGGGGTTAATTCACCCCTCCACTTT. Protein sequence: CASSSAGVNSPLHF. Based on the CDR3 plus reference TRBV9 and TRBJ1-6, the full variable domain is DSGVTQTPKHLITATGQRVTLRCSPRSGDLSVYWYQQSLDQGLQFLIQYYNGEERAKGNILERFSAQQFPDLHSELNLSSLELGDSALYFCASSSAGVNSPLHFGNGTRLTVT.

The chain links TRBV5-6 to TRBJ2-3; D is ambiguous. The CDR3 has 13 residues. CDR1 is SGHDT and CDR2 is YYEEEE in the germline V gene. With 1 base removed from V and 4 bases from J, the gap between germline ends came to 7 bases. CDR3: CASSLWDADTQYF. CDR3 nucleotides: TGTGCCAGCAGCTTGTGGGATGCAGATACGCAGTATTTT.

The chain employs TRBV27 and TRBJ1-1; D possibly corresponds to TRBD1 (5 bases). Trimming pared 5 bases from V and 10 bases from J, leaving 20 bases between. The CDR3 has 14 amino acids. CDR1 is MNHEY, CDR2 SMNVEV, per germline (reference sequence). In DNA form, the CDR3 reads TGTGCCAGCAGTGAATTCGGGACCTCCGGAGGAGCTTTCTTT. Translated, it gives CASSEFGTSGGAFF.

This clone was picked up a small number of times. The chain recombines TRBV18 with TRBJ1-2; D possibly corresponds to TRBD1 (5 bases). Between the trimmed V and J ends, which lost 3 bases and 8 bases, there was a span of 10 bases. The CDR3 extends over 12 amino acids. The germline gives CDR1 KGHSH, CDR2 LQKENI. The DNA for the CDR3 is TGTGCCAGCTCACCCCTCAGGGAGGGCTACACCTTC. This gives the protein CASSPLREGYTF.

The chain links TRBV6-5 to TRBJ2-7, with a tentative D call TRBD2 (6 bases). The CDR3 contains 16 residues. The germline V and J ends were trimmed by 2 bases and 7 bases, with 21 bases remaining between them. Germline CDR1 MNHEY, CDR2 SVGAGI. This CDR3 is CASSYPRPGSLGEQYF. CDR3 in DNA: TGTGCCAGCAGTTACCCGAGGCCCGGGAGCTTAGGGGAGCAGTACTTC.

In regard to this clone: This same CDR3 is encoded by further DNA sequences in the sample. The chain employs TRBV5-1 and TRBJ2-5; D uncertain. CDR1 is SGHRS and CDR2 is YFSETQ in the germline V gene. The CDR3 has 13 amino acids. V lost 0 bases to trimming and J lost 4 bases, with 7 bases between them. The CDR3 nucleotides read TGCGCCAGCAGCTTGGGGGTGGGAGAGACCCAGTACTTC. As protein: CASSLGVGETQYF.

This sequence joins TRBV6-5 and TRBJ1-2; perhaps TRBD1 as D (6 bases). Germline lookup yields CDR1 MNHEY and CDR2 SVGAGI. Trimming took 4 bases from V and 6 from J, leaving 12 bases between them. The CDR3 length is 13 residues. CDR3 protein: CASSFQGSDGYTF. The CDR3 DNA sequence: TGTGCCAGCAGTTTTCAGGGGAGCGATGGCTACACCTTC.

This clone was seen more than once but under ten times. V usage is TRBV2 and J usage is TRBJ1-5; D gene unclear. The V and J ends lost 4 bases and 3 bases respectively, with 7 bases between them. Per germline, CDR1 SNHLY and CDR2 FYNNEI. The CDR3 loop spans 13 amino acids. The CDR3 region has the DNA TGTGCCAGCAGTGCGTGGGACAATCAGCCCCAGCATTTT. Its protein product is CASSAWDNQPQHF.

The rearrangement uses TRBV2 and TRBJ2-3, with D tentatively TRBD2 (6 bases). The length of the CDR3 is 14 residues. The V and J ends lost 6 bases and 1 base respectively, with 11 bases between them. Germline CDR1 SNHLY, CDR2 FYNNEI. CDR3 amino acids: CASRRRAGTDTQYF. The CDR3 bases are TGTGCCAGCAGGAGGAGGGCCGGCACAGATACGCAGTATTTT.

The CDR3 protein is CAWSPLSNQPQHF. In DNA form, the CDR3 reads TGTGCCTGGAGCCCACTCAGCAATCAGCCCCAGCATTTT. The chain has TRBV30 and TRBJ1-5, with unresolved D. The CDR3 extends over 13 amino acids. Trimming left V 3 bases short and J 1 base short, with 7 bases between. Per germline, CDR1 GTSNPN and CDR2 SVGIG (reference sequence).

The chain's CDR3 is CASSSAAGTGGDDTEAFF. CDR3 sequence (DNA): TGTGCCAGCAGTTCTGCAGCAGGGACAGGGGGAGATGACACTGAAGCTTTCTTT. The gene calls are TRBV27 and TRBJ1-1; 11 positions agree with TRBD1. The CDR3 covers 18 residues. V was pared by 4 bases and J by 3 bases, with 13 bases of the junction left unmatched. Germline V gene lookup returns CDR1 MNHEY and CDR2 SMNVEV (reference sequence).

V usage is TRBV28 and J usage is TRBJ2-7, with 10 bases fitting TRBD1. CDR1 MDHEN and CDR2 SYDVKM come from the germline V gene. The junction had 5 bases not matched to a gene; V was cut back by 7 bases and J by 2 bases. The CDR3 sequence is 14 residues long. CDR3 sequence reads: CASTPGQGTYEQYF. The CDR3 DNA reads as TGTGCCAGCACCCCGGGACAGGGGACCTACGAGCAGTACTTC.

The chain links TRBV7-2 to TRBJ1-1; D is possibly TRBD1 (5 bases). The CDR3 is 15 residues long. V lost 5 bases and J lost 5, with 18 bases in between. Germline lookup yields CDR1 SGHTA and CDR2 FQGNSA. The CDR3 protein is CASSPVTGTRTEAFF. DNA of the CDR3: TGTGCCAGCAGCCCAGTTACCGGGACCCGGACTGAAGCTTTCTTT. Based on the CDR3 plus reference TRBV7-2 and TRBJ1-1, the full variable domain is GAGVSQSPSNKVTEKGKDVELRCDPISGHTALYWYRQSLGQGLEFLIYFQGNSAPDKSGLPSDRFSAERTGGSVSTLTIQRTQQEDSAVYLCASSPVTGTRTEAFFGQGTRLTVV.

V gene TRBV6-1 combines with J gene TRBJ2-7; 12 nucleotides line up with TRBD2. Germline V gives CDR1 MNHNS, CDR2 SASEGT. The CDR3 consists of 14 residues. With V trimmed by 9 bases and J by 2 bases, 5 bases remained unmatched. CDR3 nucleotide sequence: TGTGCCAGTAGAAGACTAGCGGGAGCCTACGAGCAGTACTTC. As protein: CASRRLAGAYEQYF.

In DNA, the CDR3 is TGTGCCAGCAGCTCACCTACGGACAGGGTTGGAAAGACCCAGTACTTC. Its translation: CASSSPTDRVGKTQYF. V and J are TRBV11-2 and TRBJ2-5; TRBD1 aligns across 8 bases. J gave up 6 bases and V 4 bases, and 13 bases lay outside the gene matches. From germline, CDR1 is SGHAT and CDR2 FQNNGV. The CDR3 runs 16 residues.

The CDR3 nucleotides are TGTGCCAGCAGCTCGACGCCTTCTAACTATGGCTACACCTTC. This gives the protein CASSSTPSNYGYTF. This rearrangement joins TRBV7-9 to TRBJ1-2; D not resolved. The CDR3 covers 14 residues. Germline V gives CDR1 SEHNR, CDR2 FQNEAQ (reference sequence). V was trimmed by 4 bases and J by 0 bases, leaving 9 bases between them.

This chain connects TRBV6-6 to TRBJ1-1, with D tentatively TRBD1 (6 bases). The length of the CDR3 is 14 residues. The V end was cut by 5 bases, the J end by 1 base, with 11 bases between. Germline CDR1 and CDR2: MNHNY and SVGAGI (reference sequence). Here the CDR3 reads CASSPGTRNTEAFF. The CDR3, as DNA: TGTGCCAGCAGTCCCGGGACAAGGAACACTGAAGCTTTCTTT.